The present T cell receptor (beta chain) was sequenced within a study of shared clonotypes between healthy human individuals. Across the whole study: Each donor's CD4 naive and CD4 memory cells filled three plates apiece, CD8 naive two, and CD8 memory one.

As regards this clone: Its antigen is undetermined.

It was CD45RO-negative cells, positively selected for CCR7, that made up naive CD8 cells, with terminally differentiated effector memory CD45RA+ cells excluded. Notes on the study in general: Incompleteness in sorted-subset sequencing, despite large depth, was shown by rarefaction. Relative to memory subsets, naive subsets generally showed larger estimated richness.

The germline V and J ends were trimmed by 3 bases and 3 bases, with 7 bases remaining between them. The CDR3 consists of 13 residues. The germline CDR1 and CDR2 sequences are SGDLS and YYNGEE. Genomic DNA from each subset was divided evenly over several immunoSEQ plates. The method was immunoSEQ multiplex PCR; TCRdb's version includes in-frame clones alone and lacks a portion of them. The sample holds around 2,000,000 clones, roughly 95% seen once. Specimen: naive CD8+ T cells sorted from blood. The clonotype comes from a man between 18 and 35 years old in good health. The gene calls are TRBV9 and TRBJ1-3; no definite D call. The CDR3 loop is CASSADFGNTIYF. The CDR3 DNA reads as TGTGCCAGCAGCGCCGATTTTGGAAACACCATATATTTT.